This entry lists 26 T cell receptor beta chains sequenced from one sample in a study of cytomegalovirus exposure and HLA in healthy donors. 60 Vbeta and 13 Jbeta primers were used in PCR. Measured with immunoSEQ multiplex PCR; TCRdb has only the in-frame clones, and not every one. The sample records roughly 190,000 clones, around four fifths being singletons. The sample taken for sequencing was PBMCs. These receptor sequences come from a female donor in good health and CMV-seronegative.

The chain is built from TRBV29-1 and TRBJ2-1; 8 nucleotides align to TRBD1. V lost 3 bases, J lost 5 bases, and 12 bases stayed unmatched. CDR3 length equals 16 residues. Germline lookup yields CDR1 SQVTM and CDR2 ANQGSEA. The CDR3 loop reads CSVEVHPGQGHNEQFF. DNA of the CDR3: TGCAGCGTTGAGGTCCACCCAGGACAGGGTCACAATGAGCAGTTCTTC.

For the CDR3, the DNA is TGTGCCAGCAGTGAAGCGCTTATGGGGGGCTACGAGCAGTACTTC. Translating gives CASSEALMGGYEQYF. V and J are TRBV6-1 and TRBJ2-7; weak D call: TRBD2 (6 bases). Looked up from germline, CDR1 is MNHNS and CDR2 is SASEGT. Between the trimmed V and J ends, which lost 0 bases and 3 bases, there was a span of 12 bases. This CDR3 spans 15 amino acids.

The V gene is TRBV7-9, the J gene TRBJ2-1, with 14 bases that match TRBD2. The length of the CDR3 is 15 residues. V shed 4 bases and J 5 bases; nucleotides not matched to a gene: 1. Germline CDR1 and CDR2: SEHNR and FQNEAQ (reference sequence). CDR3 bases: TGTGCCAGCAGCTCGGGACTAGCGGGAGACAATGAGCAGTTCTTC. It translates to CASSSGLAGDNEQFF.

The rearrangement joins TRBV7-2 to TRBJ1-2, with no clear D. V dropped 5 bases and J dropped 8 bases, with 12 bases sitting between them. Germline CDR1 and CDR2: SGHTA and FQGNSA. The CDR3 loop spans 12 amino acids. CDR3 in amino acids: CASSRDQRGYTF. In nucleotides, the CDR3 is TGTGCCAGCAGCAGAGATCAAAGAGGCTACACCTTC.

This rearrangement joins TRBV28 to TRBJ1-2; TRBD1 might be the D (6 bases). V lost 3 bases and J lost 6, with 14 bases in between. The CDR3 totals 14 residues. Germline CDR1 reads MDHEN; CDR2 reads SYDVKM. The CDR3 reads CASSFQGSVNGYTF. CDR3 DNA: TGTGCCAGCAGTTTCCAGGGGAGCGTGAATGGCTACACCTTC.

Only a few counts were recorded for this clone. The V call is TRBV7-6, the J call TRBJ2-5; 12 bases match TRBD2. The V gene's germline CDR1 is SGHVS and CDR2 FNYEAQ. The junction had 8 bases not matched to a gene; V was cut back by 0 bases and J by 6 bases. The CDR3 spans 17 residues. This CDR3 is CASSLAWSSGGAKTQYF. The CDR3 DNA reads as TGTGCCAGCAGCTTAGCTTGGTCTAGCGGGGGGGCAAAGACCCAGTACTTC.

The CDR3 DNA is TGTGCCAGCAGTTTTCGCTCTGGGGCCAACGTCCTGACTTTC. Amino acids: CASSFRSGANVLTF. V is TRBV7-3 and J is TRBJ2-6; D is ambiguous. Between the trimmed V and J ends, which lost 6 bases and 0 bases, there was a span of 6 bases. The CDR3 has 14 amino acids. Germline V gives CDR1 SGHTA, CDR2 FQGTGA.

This rearrangement joins TRBV27 to TRBJ2-5; D ambiguous. The CDR3 extends over 13 amino acids. The ends were cut back, 1 base at V and 5 bases at J, with 8 bases in the middle. CDR1 is MNHEY, CDR2 SMNVEV, per germline (reference sequence). The CDR3: CASSLWQAETQYF. The DNA of the CDR3 is TGTGCCAGCAGTTTATGGCAGGCGGAGACCCAGTACTTC.

This chain links TRBV4-1 with TRBJ2-2, with 10 bases aligning to TRBD2. V was clipped by 4 bases and J by 1 base; unmatched bases: 12. The CDR3 is made up of 19 amino acids. The V gene's germline CDR1 is MGHRA and CDR2 YSYEKL. Here the CDR3 reads CASSPTSDLAGGNTGELFF. The CDR3 DNA is TGCGCCAGCAGCCCCACATCTGATTTAGCGGGAGGGAACACCGGGGAGCTGTTTTTT.

This rearrangement joins TRBV28 to TRBJ1-5; 10 bases match TRBD1. This CDR3 has 14 residues. Germline CDR1 is MDHEN and CDR2 is SYDVKM. Trimming took 3 bases from V and 6 from J; bases not matched to a gene: 2. This chain's CDR3 is CASSLTGGVQPQHF. CDR3 coding DNA: TGTGCCAGCAGTTTGACAGGGGGCGTTCAGCCCCAGCATTTT.

This sequence joins TRBV19 and TRBJ2-1; 10 bases align to TRBD2. The CDR3 length is 15 residues. Germline lookup yields CDR1 LNHDA and CDR2 SQIVND (reference sequence). V gave up 5 bases and J gave up 9 bases; unmatched junction bases: 10. The CDR3 loop reads CASSPGGAGGAEQFF. The CDR3 bases are TGTGCCAGTAGTCCAGGCGGAGCGGGAGGGGCTGAGCAGTTCTTC.

This rearrangement joins TRBV4-3 to TRBJ1-6; TRBD1 is a possible D gene (5 bases). Trimming stripped 5 bases from V and 9 bases from J, with 20 bases between. Germline values: CDR1 LGHNA, CDR2 YSLEER. The CDR3 consists of 16 residues. CDR3 coding DNA: TGCGCCAGCAGCGTCGGGGGGTCTGGGATTCGTTCACCCCTCCACTTT. This gives the protein CASSVGGSGIRSPLHF.

This chain joins TRBV28 and TRBJ2-7; 8 nucleotides agree with TRBD1. The length of the CDR3 is 18 residues. Germline V gives CDR1 MDHEN, CDR2 SYDVKM. Trimming removed 3 bases from V and 1 base from J; junction bases left unmatched: 14. Here the CDR3 DNA reads TGTGCCAGCAGTTTTGGGATCAAGAGGGGACAGGTTTCCTACGAGCAGTACTTC. Translation: CASSFGIKRGQVSYEQYF.

The rearrangement uses TRBV6-6 and TRBJ2-7; TRBD2 agrees at 8 bases. The J segment lost 6 bases and the V segment lost 6 bases, leaving 10 bases of the junction unmatched. This CDR3 spans 14 amino acids. Germline values: CDR1 MNHNY, CDR2 SVGAGI (reference sequence). The CDR3 region is CASSPPGGIGEQYF. The CDR3 bases are TGTGCCAGCAGCCCCCCGGGAGGGATCGGCGAGCAGTACTTC.

Turning to this clone: The junction and the germline gene differ at one end; a read error may be behind it. The chain recombines TRBV7-7 with TRBJ2-7, with D possibly matching TRBD2 (5 bases). TRBJ2-5 explains the end of the DNA better; the J call may be wrong. Germline assignment: CDR1 SSHAT and CDR2 FNYEAQ (reference sequence). The CDR3 has 13 amino acids. This CDR3 reads CASSELVLETQYF. CDR3 DNA sequence: TGTGCTAGCAGCGAACTAGTCTTGGAGACCCAGTACTTC.

The chain recombines TRBV5-6 with TRBJ2-7; 10 bases match TRBD1. V lost 1 base and J lost 3; bases outside the gene matches: 4. The V gene's germline CDR1 is SGHDT and CDR2 YYEEEE. This CDR3 comprises 15 residues. This chain's CDR3 is CASSLMGQGIYEQYF. CDR3 nucleotides: TGTGCCAGCAGCTTGATGGGACAGGGGATCTACGAGCAGTACTTC.

The CDR3 reads CASSPNSPLHF. CDR3 DNA: TGTGCCAGCAGCCCGAATTCACCCCTCCACTTT. The chain is built from TRBV27 and TRBJ1-6; D not certain. Trimming left V 6 bases short and J 7 bases short, with 4 bases between. CDR1 and CDR2 from the germline V gene are MNHEY and SMNVEV (reference sequence). The CDR3 is made up of 11 amino acids.

V gene TRBV7-3 combines with J gene TRBJ2-2; 8 bases map to TRBD2. Per the germline V gene, CDR1 is SGHTA and CDR2 is FQGTGA. The trim removed 1 base at V and 5 bases at J, leaving 6 bases unmatched. This CDR3 has 16 amino acids. The CDR3 is CASSLRVAGRTGELFF. CDR3 sequence (DNA): TGTGCCAGCAGCTTAAGGGTAGCGGGACGAACCGGGGAGCTGTTTTTT.

This clone was observed once. V gene TRBV7-2 combines with J gene TRBJ2-3, with a possible D match to TRBD2 (5 bases). The CDR3 runs to 14 residues. The V end lost 4 bases, the J end lost 5 bases, and 13 bases lay between the germline ends. Germline V CDR1 and CDR2: SGHTA, FQGNSA. The CDR3 loop reads CASSSGLAGDTQYF. CDR3 bases: TGTGCCAGCAGCTCAGGTCTAGCTGGAGATACGCAGTATTTT.

The chain links TRBV5-1 to TRBJ1-2, with 10 bases fitting TRBD1. Germline lookup yields CDR1 SGHRS and CDR2 YFSETQ. This CDR3 is 16 amino acids long. Trimming took 0 bases from V and 4 from J; bases not matched to a gene: 6. The CDR3 coding sequence is TGCGCCAGCAGCTTGGACTCCGGGACAGGGGTCTATGGCTACACCTTC. It codes for CASSLDSGTGVYGYTF. The whole variable domain, remainder taken from reference TRBV5-1 and TRBJ1-2, is KAGVTQTPRYLIKTRGQQVTLSCSPISGHRSVSWYQQTPGQGLQFLFEYFSETQRNKGNFPGRFSGRQFSNSRSEMNVSTLELGDSALYLCASSLDSGTGVYGYTFGSGTRLTVV.

Ten or more counts support this clone. V and J are TRBV30 and TRBJ2-7, with TRBD2 identical over 9 bases. The CDR3 is 15 amino acids. CDR1 GTSNPN and CDR2 SVGIG come from the germline V gene (reference sequence). Trimming removed 2 bases from V and 3 bases from J; junction bases left unmatched: 8. The CDR3 DNA reads TGTGCCTGGAGTCATAGCGGGAGAGGGTTCTACGAGCAGTACTTC. It specifies CAWSHSGRGFYEQYF.

V gene TRBV9 combines with J gene TRBJ2-7; D is unresolved. Deletions cut 3 bases from V and 4 bases from J, with 17 bases between. CDR3 length equals 15 residues. CDR1 and CDR2 from the germline V gene are SGDLS and YYNGEE. CDR3 DNA: TGTGCCAGCAGCGACGGTGATTCCCCCCTATACGAGCAGTACTTC. Translation gives CASSDGDSPLYEQYF.

This chain joins TRBV28 and TRBJ2-7, with no clear D. The length of the CDR3 is 14 residues. Germline CDR1 is MDHEN and CDR2 is SYDVKM. The V end was cut by 6 bases, the J end by 1 base, with 13 bases between. The CDR3 sequence is CASSEFSGSYEQYF. The CDR3 nucleotides are TGTGCCAGCAGCGAATTTAGTGGTTCCTACGAGCAGTACTTC.

DNA for the CDR3: TGTGCCAGCAGCTTGGTATTCTCGACGGACAGGGGCAATCAGCCCCAGCATTTT. It specifies CASSLVFSTDRGNQPQHF. The chain joins TRBV5-8 to TRBJ1-5; the match to TRBD1 covers 8 bases. CDR1 is SGHTS and CDR2 is YDEGEE in the germline V gene. V lost 0 bases, J lost 2 bases, and 10 bases stayed unmatched. The CDR3 spans 18 residues.

The V and J genes are TRBV19 and TRBJ2-5; 7 bases fit TRBD1. The CDR3 sequence is 14 residues long. Unmatched junction bases numbered 5, after V lost 3 bases and J lost 4 bases. CDR1 is LNHDA and CDR2 is SQIVND in the germline V gene (reference sequence). CDR3 loop: CASSIPGQRETQYF. The CDR3 DNA reads as TGTGCCAGTAGTATCCCGGGACAGCGAGAGACCCAGTACTTC.

The chain carries TRBV9 and TRBJ2-5; 8 nucleotides match TRBD1. The CDR3 is 17 amino acids. V was clipped by 1 base and J by 0 bases; unmatched bases: 8. From germline, CDR1 is SGDLS and CDR2 YYNGEE. This CDR3 reads CASSVTTGGRYQETQYF. In DNA form, the CDR3 reads TGTGCCAGCAGCGTAACCACAGGGGGAAGGTACCAAGAGACCCAGTACTTC.